The 3 T cell receptor beta chains below all came from one sample that was sequenced in a study of shared clonotypes between healthy human individuals. CD45RO negativity and positive selection for CCR7 defined naive CD8 cells, a population that excluded terminally differentiated effector memory CD45RA+ cells. Using immunoSEQ multiplex PCR, the repertoire was profiled, and TCRdb retains in-frame clones only, with some absent. Among under 700,000 clones, approximately 96% were seen once, and the ten largest hold approximately 0.11%. Sequenced material: naive CD8+ T cells sorted from blood. These receptors came from a woman aged 25 to 39 in good health.

The chain links TRBV28 to TRBJ2-3; D gene ambiguous. Trimming pared 3 bases from V and 4 bases from J, leaving 5 bases between. This CDR3 has 12 amino acids. The V gene's germline CDR1 is MDHEN and CDR2 SYDVKM. Here the CDR3 DNA reads TGTGCCAGCAGTTTCGGCCCAGATACGCAGTATTTT. Protein: CASSFGPDTQYF. The variable domain in full, with the rest retrieved from reference TRBV28 and TRBJ2-3, is DVKVTQSSRYLVKRTGEKVFLECVQDMDHENMFWYRQDPGLGLRLIYFSYDVKMKEKGDIPEGYSVSREKKERFSLILESASTNQTSMYLCASSFGPDTQYFGPGTRLTVL.

The chain recombines TRBV7-9 with TRBJ1-2; no clear D gene. The CDR3 sequence is 16 residues long. The germline gives CDR1 SEHNR, CDR2 FQNEAQ (reference sequence). V dropped 1 base and J dropped 4 bases, with 16 bases sitting between them. The CDR3 DNA reads TGTGCCAGCAGCTTAGGAGGCCCGACCCGTTTCTATGGCTACACCTTC. Amino acid sequence: CASSLGGPTRFYGYTF.

This chain uses TRBV6-4 with TRBJ1-5; no clear D gene. The CDR3 has 20 residues. CDR1 is MRHNA and CDR2 is SNTAGT in the germline V gene. Between the trimmed V and J ends, which lost 5 bases and 0 bases, there was a span of 26 bases. CDR3 coding DNA: TGTGCCAGCAGTCCCTCCCCACACTTTAGCTTAGCTTATAGCAATCAGCCCCAGCATTTT. Amino acids: CASSPSPHFSLAYSNQPQHF.